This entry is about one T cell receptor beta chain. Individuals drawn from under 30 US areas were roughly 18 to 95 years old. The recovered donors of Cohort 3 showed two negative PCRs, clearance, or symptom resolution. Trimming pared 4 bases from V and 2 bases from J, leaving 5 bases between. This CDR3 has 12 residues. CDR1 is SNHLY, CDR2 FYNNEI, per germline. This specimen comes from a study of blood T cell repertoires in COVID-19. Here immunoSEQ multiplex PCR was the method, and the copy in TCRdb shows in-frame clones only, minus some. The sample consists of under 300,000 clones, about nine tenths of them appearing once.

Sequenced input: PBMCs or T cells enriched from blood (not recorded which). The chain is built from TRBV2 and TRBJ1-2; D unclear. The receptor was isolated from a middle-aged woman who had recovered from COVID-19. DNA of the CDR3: TGTGCCAGCAGTGGGCGGAACTATGGCTACACCTTC. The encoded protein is CASSGRNYGYTF.